A single sample is the source of the 15 T cell receptor beta chains below, sequenced in a study of technical replicates of blood from a few donors. This table comes from immunoSEQ multiplex PCR, and its TCRdb copy is limited to in-frame clones, with some not included. The sample lists around 100,000 clones, about 94% occurring once. Material for sequencing was T cells isolated from PBMCs. The source of these receptors is a human donor in good health.

The chain couples TRBV18 to TRBJ2-5, with D perhaps TRBD1 (6 bases). Trimming pared 3 bases from V and 5 bases from J, leaving 13 bases between. Germline V gene lookup returns CDR1 KGHSH and CDR2 LQKENI. The CDR3 is made up of 14 amino acids. DNA of the CDR3: TGTGCCAGCTCACCGTATCAGGGGTACGAGACCCAGTACTTC. Translated: CASSPYQGYETQYF.

This sequence joins TRBV2 and TRBJ2-1, with D maybe TRBD2 (6 bases). CDR1 SNHLY and CDR2 FYNNEI come from the germline V gene. V shed 6 bases and J shed 10 bases, with 10 bases lying between them. The CDR3 loop spans 11 amino acids. In DNA form, the CDR3 reads TGTGCCAGCAGCGGGGGTGGGGAGCAGTTCTTC. Protein sequence: CASSGGGEQFF. The whole variable domain, remainder taken from reference TRBV2 and TRBJ2-1, is EPEVTQTPSHQVTQMGQEVILRCVPISNHLYFYWYRQILGQKVEFLVSFYNNEISEKSEIFDDQFSVERPDGSNFTLKIRSTKLEDSAMYFCASSGGGEQFFGPGTRLTVL.

The CDR3 reads CSVKGASSYEQYF. CDR3 coding DNA: TGCAGCGTTAAGGGGGCCAGCTCCTACGAGCAGTACTTC. The rearrangement links TRBV29-1 to TRBJ2-7, with 7 bases matching TRBD1. The CDR3 loop spans 13 amino acids. Germline CDR1 reads SQVTM; CDR2 reads ANQGSEA. V trimming: 5 bases; J trimming: 0 bases; junction bases outside the gene matches: 4.

Here the CDR3 DNA reads TGTGCCAGCAGCCGAGGGACTAGCGGAGGGGAAGAGACCCAGTACTTC. Protein product: CASSRGTSGGEETQYF. V and J are TRBV11-3 and TRBJ2-5, with 11 bases fitting TRBD2. V lost 5 bases to trimming and J lost 3 bases; unmatched junction nucleotides: 8. This CDR3 comprises 16 residues. Germline CDR1 SGHNT, CDR2 YENEEA.

The rearrangement joins TRBV15 to TRBJ2-1; 12 nucleotides align to TRBD2. V lost 2 bases to trimming and J lost 6 bases; unmatched junction nucleotides: 8. This CDR3 region has 17 residues. Germline V CDR1 and CDR2: LNHNV, YYDKDF (reference sequence). The CDR3 bases are TGTGCCACCAGCAGACTGACCCTAGCGGGGGGGGTCAATGAGCAGTTCTTC. This encodes CATSRLTLAGGVNEQFF. Complete variable domain (other parts from reference TRBV15 and TRBJ2-1): DAMVIQNPRYQVTQFGKPVTLSCSQTLNHNVMYWYQQKSSQAPKLLFHYYDKDFNNEADTPDNFQSRRPNTSFCFLDIRSPGLGDTAMYLCATSRLTLAGGVNEQFFGPGTRLTVL.

V and J are TRBV10-2 and TRBJ2-2, with 14 positions matching TRBD2. CDR1 and CDR2 (germline): WSHSY, SAAADI. The CDR3 loop spans 18 amino acids. V shed 8 bases and J 3 bases; nucleotides not matched to a gene: 11. Here the CDR3 reads CASSGLAGVTRYTGELFF. The CDR3 DNA reads as TGCGCCAGCTCGGGACTAGCGGGAGTTACGAGATACACCGGGGAGCTGTTTTTT.

This chain joins TRBV19 and TRBJ2-4; TRBD2 agrees at 7 bases. The CDR3 is 13 amino acids. Germline loops: CDR1 LNHDA, CDR2 SQIVND (reference sequence). V lost 3 bases and J lost 8; bases outside the gene matches: 4. CDR3 loop: CASSMRERDIQYF. DNA for the CDR3: TGTGCCAGTAGTATGCGGGAGAGGGACATTCAGTACTTC.

The rearrangement links TRBV11-1 to TRBJ2-7; TRBD1 matches at 12 bases. Germline lookup yields CDR1 SGHAT and CDR2 FQDESV (reference sequence). The V segment lost 3 bases and the J segment 5 bases; nucleotides outside the gene matches: 5. The CDR3 extends over 15 amino acids. The CDR3 reads CASSFLGQGADEQYF. The CDR3 DNA is TGTGCCAGCAGCTTCCTGGGACAGGGGGCGGACGAGCAGTACTTC.

The chain joins TRBV29-1 to TRBJ2-1, with 14 bases fitting TRBD2. This CDR3 comprises 13 residues. Trimming took 6 bases from V and 8 from J; bases not matched to a gene: 3. Germline assignment: CDR1 SQVTM and CDR2 ANQGSEA. The chain's CDR3 is CSVPGLAGDEQFF. As DNA, the CDR3 is TGCAGCGTGCCGGGACTAGCGGGAGATGAGCAGTTCTTC.

This chain joins TRBV30 and TRBJ2-7; D may be TRBD1 (5 bases). Germline assignment: CDR1 GTSNPN and CDR2 SVGIG (reference sequence). The CDR3 totals 12 residues. V was cut by 3 bases and J by 6 bases, with 12 bases left in between. The CDR3 region has the DNA TGTGCCTGGAGCCCGATGGGGCGCGAGCAGTACTTC. Protein sequence: CAWSPMGREQYF.

The genes are TRBV28 and TRBJ2-3; maybe TRBD2 (5 bases). The CDR3 length is 15 residues. With 5 bases removed from V and 0 bases from J, the gap between germline ends came to 12 bases. The germline CDR1 and CDR2 sequences are MDHEN and SYDVKM. CDR3 region: CASSPPGISTDTQYF. The CDR3 region has the DNA TGTGCCAGCAGTCCCCCGGGGATTAGCACAGATACGCAGTATTTT.

This chain connects TRBV5-6 to TRBJ2-3; 8 bases align to TRBD1. This CDR3 has 16 amino acids. Trimming removed 4 bases from V and 3 bases from J; junction bases left unmatched: 10. Germline V gene data show CDR1 as SGHDT and CDR2 as YYEEEE. The CDR3 here is CASSHRRTGLTDTQYF. Written as DNA, the CDR3 is TGTGCCAGCAGCCATAGAAGGACAGGGTTAACAGATACGCAGTATTTT.

V and J are TRBV9 and TRBJ2-5, with TRBD1 as a possible D gene (7 bases). The germline V gene has CDR1 SGDLS and CDR2 YYNGEE. V gave up 3 bases and J gave up 4 bases, with 13 bases separating them. The CDR3 extends over 14 amino acids. This chain's CDR3 is CASSGQGGGETQYF. The CDR3 DNA is TGTGCCAGCAGCGGTCAGGGGGGTGGAGAGACCCAGTACTTC.

The J gene is TRBJ2-1, the V gene TRBV27, with TRBD2 matching 7 bases. Germline V gives CDR1 MNHEY, CDR2 SMNVEV (reference sequence). The junction had 7 bases not matched to a gene; V was cut back by 5 bases and J by 3 bases. The CDR3 sequence is 15 residues long. This chain's CDR3 is CASSPFAGVYNEQFF. In DNA form, the CDR3 reads TGTGCCAGCAGTCCCTTCGCGGGAGTCTACAATGAGCAGTTCTTC.

The chain is built from TRBV5-1 and TRBJ2-7; 7 bases map to TRBD1. The V and J ends lost 4 bases and 7 bases, in that order; junction bases with no gene match: 8. Germline V gene data show CDR1 as SGHRS and CDR2 as YFSETQ. This CDR3 has 13 residues. The CDR3 nucleotides read TGCGCCAGCAGCCTAACAGGGGCAGGGGAGCAGTACTTC. Translation: CASSLTGAGEQYF. Looking up the rest from reference TRBV5-1 and TRBJ2-7 gives the full variable domain: KAGVTQTPRYLIKTRGQQVTLSCSPISGHRSVSWYQQTPGQGLQFLFEYFSETQRNKGNFPGRFSGRQFSNSRSEMNVSTLELGDSALYLCASSLTGAGEQYFGPGTRLTVT.